The 26 T cell receptor beta chains below were found in one sample sequenced in a study of shared T cell receptors in the human thymus. Repertoires were generated with immunoSEQ multiplex PCR, while TCRdb's copy carries only in-frame clones and drops some. The table includes about 710,000 clones, around 87% detected once. These records were also assigned to another study, of human thymus T cells.

The sequenced sample consisted of thymocytes. All receptors come from a boy under two years old with a congenital heart defect.

The chain is built from TRBV28 and TRBJ1-5; D is unresolved. In germline, CDR1 is MDHEN, CDR2 SYDVKM. CDR3 length equals 13 residues. V dropped 7 bases and J dropped 7 bases, with 14 bases sitting between them. The CDR3, as DNA: TGTGCCAGCACCGCGGGCCTGGGGCAGCCCCAGCATTTT. The encoded protein is CASTAGLGQPQHF.

A word on this clone: Additional DNA sequences in this sample encode the identical CDR3. This chain joins TRBV19 and TRBJ2-3; 8 bases align to TRBD1. Germline CDR1 is LNHDA and CDR2 is SQIVND (reference sequence). This CDR3 region has 14 residues. Unmatched junction bases numbered 4, after V lost 6 bases and J lost 2 bases. CDR3 sequence: CASSRTGSTDTQYF. The DNA for the CDR3 is TGTGCCAGTAGCCGGACAGGGTCCACAGATACGCAGTATTTT.

The V call is TRBV19, the J call TRBJ2-1; 9 positions agree with TRBD1. Per germline, CDR1 LNHDA and CDR2 SQIVND (reference sequence). CDR3 length equals 17 residues. V gave up 5 bases and J gave up 4 bases; unmatched junction bases: 12. CDR3 coding DNA: TGTGCCAGTAGTGGGAGCCCGGGACAGGGAAGATACAATGAGCAGTTCTTC. It codes for CASSGSPGQGRYNEQFF.

The chain couples TRBV7-9 to TRBJ1-2; 8 nucleotides align to TRBD1. J was trimmed by 6 bases and V by 0 bases; bases with no gene match: 3. The CDR3 covers 14 residues. From germline, CDR1 is SEHNR and CDR2 FQNEAQ (reference sequence). This CDR3 reads CASSLAQGGNGYTF. The CDR3 DNA reads TGTGCCAGCAGCTTAGCACAGGGGGGAAATGGCTACACCTTC.

The chain links TRBV27 to TRBJ1-5; 8 nucleotides line up with TRBD1. Trimming at V came to 1 base and at J to 3 bases, leaving 11 bases not matched to a gene. Germline CDR1 MNHEY, CDR2 SMNVEV (reference sequence). CDR3 length equals 18 residues. The CDR3 sequence is CASSLLWSGTGYNQPQHF. Here the CDR3 DNA reads TGTGCCAGCAGTTTATTGTGGTCAGGGACAGGTTACAATCAGCCCCAGCATTTT.

The chain couples TRBV30 to TRBJ2-1; D perhaps matches TRBD1 (5 bases). The V gene's germline CDR1 is GTSNPN and CDR2 SVGIG (reference sequence). The CDR3 loop spans 13 amino acids. The V end lost 0 bases, the J end lost 3 bases, and 6 bases lay between the germline ends. The CDR3 here is CAWSVQGYNEQFF. In DNA, the CDR3 is TGTGCCTGGAGTGTCCAGGGCTACAATGAGCAGTTCTTC.

Note on this clone: The sample has other DNA sequences that encode this CDR3 too. CDR3 region: CASSLDGGGLYNEQFF. The CDR3 bases are TGTGCCAGCAGCTTAGATGGCGGGGGCCTCTACAATGAGCAGTTCTTC. The V gene is TRBV7-6, the J gene TRBJ2-1, with a possible D match to TRBD2 (7 bases). The V end lost 1 base, the J end lost 3 bases, and 13 bases lay between the germline ends. Germline-derived CDR1 and CDR2 are SGHVS and FNYEAQ. This CDR3 contains 16 residues.

The chain recombines TRBV28 with TRBJ2-5; tentatively, D is TRBD2 (6 bases). V lost 7 bases and J lost 0, with 15 bases in between. CDR3 size: 15 residues. Looked up from germline, CDR1 is MDHEN and CDR2 is SYDVKM. This chain's CDR3 is CASNGDSPYQETQYF. The CDR3 region has the DNA TGTGCCAGCAATGGGGACTCACCCTACCAAGAGACCCAGTACTTC.

The V call is TRBV20-1, the J call TRBJ1-2; D remains unclear. The germline CDR1 and CDR2 sequences are DFQATT and SNEGSKA (reference sequence). V was pared by 3 bases and J by 7 bases, with 9 bases between. The CDR3 length is 11 residues. CDR3: CSARVTSGYTF. CDR3 coding DNA: TGCAGTGCTAGGGTAACAAGTGGCTACACCTTC.

As for this clone: An end of the junction does not agree with germline; a read error may underlie this. The rearrangement links TRBV4-2 to TRBJ2-7; the match to TRBD1 covers 7 bases. This CDR3 spans 22 amino acids. Per the germline V gene, CDR1 is LGHNA and CDR2 is YNFKEQ. In nucleotides, the CDR3 is TGTGCCAGCCGCCATTTGGGCAGCCTTGGTTTGTGGGGACAGCCTGAGTCCTACGAGCAGTACTTC. The encoded protein is CASRHLGSLGLWGQPESYEQYF.

The chain joins TRBV7-2 to TRBJ2-6, with D hard to call. The germline V and J ends were trimmed by 1 base and 6 bases, with 13 bases remaining between them. The CDR3 has 16 amino acids. Germline assignment: CDR1 SGHTA and CDR2 FQGNSA. The CDR3 is CASSLDLAAEANVLTF. DNA of the CDR3: TGTGCCAGCAGCTTAGATCTTGCGGCAGAGGCCAACGTCCTGACTTTC.

The chain links TRBV4-3 to TRBJ2-7, with D perhaps matching TRBD1 (6 bases). V was pared by 0 bases and J by 4 bases, with 13 bases between. Germline assignment: CDR1 LGHNA and CDR2 YSLEER. The CDR3 is 15 residues long. This CDR3 is CASSQEEGQLYEQYF. The CDR3 coding sequence is TGCGCCAGCAGCCAAGAGGAAGGACAGTTATACGAGCAGTACTTC.

The genes are TRBV4-3 and TRBJ2-5; 7 nucleotides match TRBD2. The CDR3 loop spans 18 amino acids. The V gene end was trimmed by 0 bases and the J gene end by 5 bases; junction bases not matched to a gene: 15. CDR1 LGHNA and CDR2 YSLEER come from the germline V gene. The CDR3 DNA reads TGCGCCAGCAGCCAAGATATGGCTAGCGGCCCCCTCGAGGAGACCCAGTACTTC. It specifies CASSQDMASGPLEETQYF.

This clone was recorded only once. This chain uses TRBV14 with TRBJ2-7; 7 positions agree with TRBD1. Losses at the gene ends were 0 bases for V and 5 bases for J; bases not matched to a gene: 1. CDR3 length: 13 residues. CDR1 is SGHDN, CDR2 FVKESK, per germline. CDR3 in DNA: TGTGCCAGCAGCCAAGAGACAGGGAACGAGCAGTACTTC. Protein: CASSQETGNEQYF.

This clone appeared once. J is TRBJ2-3 and V is TRBV19; no firm D call. Trimming took off 0 bases at V and 5 bases at J, with 21 bases between the two ends. CDR1 and CDR2 from the germline V gene are LNHDA and SQIVND (reference sequence). The CDR3 totals 18 residues. CDR3 coding DNA: TGTGCCAGTAGTATAGATTTGAAGTACCCGAGGAAATTAGATACGCAGTATTTT. Translating gives CASSIDLKYPRKLDTQYF.

This clone showed up just once. The CDR3 bases are TGTGCCAGCAGTGATGACAGGGATGCAGATACGCAGTATTTT. Encoded protein: CASSDDRDADTQYF. The V call is TRBV6-1, the J call TRBJ2-3, with TRBD1 matching 7 bases. The CDR3 is 14 residues long. Germline CDR1 MNHNS, CDR2 SASEGT. V lost 3 bases and J lost 4; bases outside the gene matches: 4.

This chain connects TRBV9 to TRBJ2-3; 14 nucleotides align to TRBD2. Germline values: CDR1 SGDLS, CDR2 YYNGEE. With V trimmed by 3 bases and J by 2 bases, 5 bases remained unmatched. This CDR3 region has 17 residues. Here the CDR3 reads CASSEGTSGSHTDTQYF. The DNA for the CDR3 is TGTGCCAGCAGCGAGGGGACTAGCGGGAGCCACACAGATACGCAGTATTTT.

About this clone itself: The sample contains more than one DNA sequence encoding this CDR3. The rearrangement links TRBV27 to TRBJ2-7; 7 nucleotides align to TRBD1. The CDR3 runs to 14 residues. CDR1 is MNHEY and CDR2 is SMNVEV in the germline V gene (reference sequence). Trimming removed 2 bases from V and 2 bases from J; junction bases left unmatched: 3. CDR3 region: CASSLGTGAYEQYF. The CDR3 nucleotides are TGTGCCAGCAGTTTAGGCACAGGGGCCTACGAGCAGTACTTC.

This chain uses TRBV11-3 with TRBJ2-1; a weak D match, TRBD1 (7 bases). Germline lookup yields CDR1 SGHNT and CDR2 YENEEA. This CDR3 has 20 amino acids. Trimming removed 1 base at V and 0 bases at J, with 22 bases between. In DNA form, the CDR3 reads TGTGCCAGCAGCTTAGGAGGGGGAGGACAGGTCAACACCTCCTACAATGAGCAGTTCTTC. Encoded protein: CASSLGGGGQVNTSYNEQFF.

The rearrangement joins TRBV5-4 to TRBJ2-2, with 14 bases matching TRBD2. After removal of 4 bases from V and 4 bases from J, the junction contained 9 bases not matched to a gene. This CDR3 region has 18 residues. Germline CDR1 is SGHNT and CDR2 is YYREEE (reference sequence). The DNA of the CDR3 is TGTGCCAGCAGCCCTTCGGGACTAGCGGGGGCGGGCACCGGGGAGCTGTTTTTT. Translated, it gives CASSPSGLAGAGTGELFF.

This rearrangement joins TRBV7-3 to TRBJ2-1; 14 bases line up with TRBD2. The CDR3 has 19 amino acids. V shed 2 bases, J shed 0 bases, and the junction held 6 bases outside the gene matches. In germline, CDR1 is SGHTA, CDR2 FQGTGA. The CDR3 DNA reads TGTGCCAGCAGCTTAGAGGGACTAGCGGGGGAGCTCTCCTACAATGAGCAGTTCTTC. Protein sequence: CASSLEGLAGELSYNEQFF.

V is TRBV15 and J is TRBJ2-1; D is possibly TRBD1 (6 bases). The germline V gene has CDR1 LNHNV and CDR2 YYDKDF (reference sequence). The CDR3 is made up of 14 amino acids. Trimming left V 5 bases short and J 10 bases short, with 18 bases between. The CDR3 DNA reads TGTGCCACCAGCCGGGGACATCCACGGGACGAGCAGTTCTTC. The encoded protein is CATSRGHPRDEQFF.

The chain uses TRBV27 and TRBJ2-3; D perhaps matches TRBD2 (6 bases). This CDR3 is 15 amino acids long. The V end lost 4 bases, the J end lost 7 bases, and 18 bases lay between the germline ends. From germline, CDR1 is MNHEY and CDR2 SMNVEV (reference sequence). This chain's CDR3 is CASSSRLVSSNTQYF. The CDR3 DNA reads TGTGCCAGCAGTTCCCGACTAGTTTCATCTAATACGCAGTATTTT.

A word on this clone: Other DNA sequences in the sample encode the same CDR3. This chain uses TRBV27 with TRBJ1-6; D not certain. Germline lookup yields CDR1 MNHEY and CDR2 SMNVEV (reference sequence). The CDR3 covers 15 residues. V was pared by 2 bases and J by 7 bases, with 12 bases between. Here the CDR3 reads CASSLNRLINSPLHF. The DNA for the CDR3 is TGTGCCAGCAGTTTAAATCGACTGATCAATTCACCCCTCCACTTT.

This sequence joins TRBV4-3 and TRBJ1-1, with a possible D match to TRBD1 (5 bases). V was trimmed by 0 bases and J by 4 bases, leaving 12 bases between them. The CDR3 loop spans 15 amino acids. Germline CDR1 is LGHNA and CDR2 is YSLEER. This CDR3 is CASSQEWGRSTEAFF. The CDR3 DNA is TGCGCCAGCAGCCAAGAATGGGGCAGGAGCACTGAAGCTTTCTTT.

This rearrangement joins TRBV27 to TRBJ1-5; TRBD1 matches 9 bases. The CDR3 has 18 residues. In germline, CDR1 is MNHEY, CDR2 SMNVEV (reference sequence). The trim removed 0 bases at V and 5 bases at J, leaving 11 bases unmatched. This CDR3 is CASSLSNYPGQGHQPQHF. Here the CDR3 DNA reads TGTGCCAGCAGTTTATCGAACTATCCGGGACAGGGCCATCAGCCCCAGCATTTT.